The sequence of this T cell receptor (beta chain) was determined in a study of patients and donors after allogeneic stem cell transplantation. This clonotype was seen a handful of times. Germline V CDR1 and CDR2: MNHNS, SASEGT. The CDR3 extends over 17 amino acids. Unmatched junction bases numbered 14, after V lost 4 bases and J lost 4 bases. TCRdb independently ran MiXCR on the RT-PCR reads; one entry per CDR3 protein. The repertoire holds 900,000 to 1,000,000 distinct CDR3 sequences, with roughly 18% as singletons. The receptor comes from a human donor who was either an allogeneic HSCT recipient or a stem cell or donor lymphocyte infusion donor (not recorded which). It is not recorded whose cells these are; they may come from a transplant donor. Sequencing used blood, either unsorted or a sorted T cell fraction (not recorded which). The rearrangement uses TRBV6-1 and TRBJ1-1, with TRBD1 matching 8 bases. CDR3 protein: CASSGTGGRPRGTEAFF. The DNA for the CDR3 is TGTGCCAGCAGTGGAACAGGGGGACGTCCTAGAGGCACTGAAGCTTTCTTT.